The 12 T cell receptor beta chains below all came from one sample that was sequenced in a study of blood T cell repertoires in COVID-19. Sequenced by immunoSEQ multiplex PCR; TCRdb stores in-frame clones only, minus some. The sample lists fewer than 450,000 clones; approximately 88% were seen once. Source material: peripheral blood. The receptors come from a woman between 50 and 59 years old with COVID-19, enrolled during active disease.

As to this clone: The identical CDR3 is also encoded by other nucleotide sequences in the sample. This chain uses TRBV7-2 with TRBJ1-1, with D tentatively TRBD1 (5 bases). V lost 1 base and J lost 4, with 10 bases in between. CDR1 is SGHTA and CDR2 is FQGNSA in the germline V gene. This CDR3 is 14 amino acids long. The CDR3: CASSLGGGSTEAFF. For the CDR3, the DNA is TGTGCCAGCAGCTTAGGTGGGGGGAGCACTGAAGCTTTCTTT. The full variable domain, its missing parts supplied by reference TRBV7-2 and TRBJ1-1, is GAGVSQSPSNKVTEKGKDVELRCDPISGHTALYWYRQSLGQGLEFLIYFQGNSAPDKSGLPSDRFSAERTGGSVSTLTIQRTQQEDSAVYLCASSLGGGSTEAFFGQGTRLTVV.

J is TRBJ2-7 and V is TRBV6-2 or TRBV6-3, with D perhaps TRBD2 (6 bases). Trimming removed 6 bases from V and 4 bases from J, with 10 bases in between. This CDR3 spans 12 amino acids. Germline V gene data show CDR1 as MNHEY and CDR2 as SVGEGT. CDR3 in DNA: TGTGCCAGCAGCAATAGCGGTTACGAGCAGTACTTC. Encoded protein: CASSNSGYEQYF.

The rearrangement uses TRBV14 and TRBJ1-2; unclear D gene. This CDR3 spans 12 amino acids. Trimming took 0 bases from V and 8 from J, leaving 7 bases between them. Germline V CDR1 and CDR2: SGHDN, FVKESK. The CDR3 spells CASSQDLEGYTF. In DNA form, the CDR3 reads TGTGCCAGCAGCCAAGATCTTGAGGGCTACACCTTC.

The CDR3 region is CASSQTGGNSPLHF. CDR3 bases: TGTGCCAGTAGCCAGACAGGGGGCAATTCACCCCTCCACTTT. The chain combines TRBV19 with TRBJ1-6; 10 bases match TRBD1. J was trimmed by 7 bases and V by 6 bases; bases with no gene match: 3. Germline-derived CDR1 and CDR2 are LNHDA and SQIVND (reference sequence). The CDR3 sequence is 14 residues long.

This chain uses TRBV6-6 with TRBJ2-5; D uncertain. This CDR3 region has 15 residues. V dropped 0 bases and J dropped 5 bases, with 13 bases sitting between them. Per the germline V gene, CDR1 is MNHNY and CDR2 is SVGAGI (reference sequence). The chain's CDR3 is CASSYSTGLGETQYF. CDR3 coding DNA: TGTGCCAGCAGTTACTCGACTGGCCTCGGGGAGACCCAGTACTTC.

This clone showed up just once. This rearrangement joins TRBV30 to TRBJ1-1, with 7 bases aligning to TRBD1. Unmatched junction bases numbered 4, after V lost 3 bases and J lost 0 bases. The CDR3 has 14 amino acids. The germline V gene has CDR1 GTSNPN and CDR2 SVGIG (reference sequence). The CDR3 reads CAWSRGQMNTEAFF. CDR3 nucleotide sequence: TGTGCCTGGAGCAGGGGACAGATGAACACTGAAGCTTTCTTT.

The V call is TRBV3-1 (or the pseudogene TRBV3-2), the J call TRBJ2-1, with a weak D call TRBD1 (6 bases). CDR1 and CDR2 from the germline V gene are LGHDT and YNNKEL (reference sequence). V lost 3 bases, J lost 8 bases, and 14 bases lay in between. The length of the CDR3 is 14 residues. CDR3 sequence reads: CASSQRQGGYEQFF. The CDR3 nucleotides read TGTGCCAGCAGCCAGAGACAAGGGGGATATGAGCAGTTCTTC.

The gene calls are TRBV11-2 and TRBJ2-7; a weak D match, TRBD2 (7 bases). CDR1 is SGHAT, CDR2 FQNNGV, per germline. The CDR3 runs 17 residues. V lost 4 bases to trimming and J lost 5 bases, with 24 bases between them. In DNA form, the CDR3 reads TGTGCCAGCAGCTGGGGGGGGACACCCATTCGGGGCAACGAGCAGTACTTC. It is translated as CASSWGGTPIRGNEQYF.

This clone was observed once. The V gene is TRBV28, the J gene TRBJ2-7; TRBD2 might be the D (5 bases). Trimming took off 10 bases at V and 4 bases at J, with 23 bases between the two ends. Germline V CDR1 and CDR2: MDHEN, SYDVKM. This CDR3 is 15 amino acids long. The chain's CDR3 is CATGPEEGTEYEQYF. DNA of the CDR3: TGTGCCACCGGACCCGAAGAGGGAACAGAGTACGAGCAGTACTTC.

This clone occurred a few times. The gene calls are TRBV5-1 and TRBJ2-7; D is possibly TRBD1 (6 bases). The CDR3 length is 15 residues. Germline assignment: CDR1 SGHRS and CDR2 YFSETQ. The V end lost 0 bases, the J end lost 0 bases, and 10 bases lay between the germline ends. The CDR3 protein is CASSLEIQGSYEQYF. Written as DNA, the CDR3 is TGCGCCAGCAGCTTGGAAATACAGGGCTCCTACGAGCAGTACTTC.

The chain combines TRBV6-6 with TRBJ1-5, with 9 bases identical to TRBD1. The CDR3 has 17 residues. Germline V lookup: CDR1 MNHNY, CDR2 SVGAGI (reference sequence). The trim removed 5 bases at V and 0 bases at J, leaving 8 bases unmatched. This CDR3 is CASSPGQGLYSNQPQHF. Here the CDR3 DNA reads TGTGCCAGCAGTCCGGGACAGGGCCTTTATAGCAATCAGCCCCAGCATTTT.

The chain combines TRBV27 with TRBJ1-3; D is possibly TRBD1 (5 bases). V was cut by 5 bases and J by 2 bases, with 7 bases left in between. From germline, CDR1 is MNHEY and CDR2 SMNVEV (reference sequence). The CDR3 has 13 residues. This CDR3 reads CASSPGPGNTIYF. DNA of the CDR3: TGTGCCAGCAGTCCAGGGCCTGGAAACACCATATATTTT.